The 10 T cell receptor beta chains in this list originate from one sample, sequenced in a study of tumor-infiltrating lymphocytes in primary liver carcinoma. Taking about 20-31 mg of unsorted bulk tissue, the authors co-extracted RNA and DNA. From about 0.5 ug of total RNA, TCR beta-specific cDNA was reverse-transcribed using a constant-region primer. Libraries of TCR beta came from three nested multiplex PCR rounds with slightly modified ARM-PCR. TRBV1-TRBV30 forward primers paired with a C-beta reverse primer drove the first two PCR rounds, about 10 cycles each. TCRdb reprocessed the multiplex PCR reads via MiXCR and lists one record per CDR3 protein. The table lists about 110,000 distinct CDR3 sequences, about 59% of them singletons. The sample consisted of liver tumor tissue from sampling region 1. The subset was: tumor region T1, superior pole. The receptors originated from a woman in her sixties or seventies with primary liver carcinoma and hepatitis B virus infection.

DNA of the CDR3: TGTGCCAGCATATCGGAACTAGCGGAAGGGAAAGGTGAGCAGTTCTTC. Translation gives CASISELAEGKGEQFF. The chain joins TRBV6-1 to TRBJ2-1; 8 nucleotides agree with TRBD2. V was clipped by 7 bases and J by 9 bases; unmatched bases: 17. This CDR3 is 16 amino acids long. Germline CDR1 MNHNS, CDR2 SASEGT.

This clonotype was found a few times. This may arise from a read error, as a much more abundant clone is one base away. This chain uses TRBV29-1 with TRBJ2-7, with D perhaps matching TRBD1 (6 bases). Between the trimmed V and J ends, which lost 5 bases and 0 bases, there was a span of 14 bases. Per germline, CDR1 SQVTM and CDR2 ANQGSEA. The CDR3 extends over 14 amino acids. CDR3 in DNA: TGCAGCGTTAAAGGGATAGGGGGCTCCTACGAGCAGTACTTC. Its protein product is CSVKGIGGSYEQYF.

On this clonotype itself: One end of the junction does not line up with germline, which may come from a read error. The chain uses TRBV11-3 and TRBJ2-1; perhaps TRBD2 as D (6 bases). The CDR3 totals 15 residues. Germline CDR1 SGHNT, CDR2 YENEEA. This chain's CDR3 is CATSSGLVYYNEQFF. CDR3 in DNA: TGTGCCACCAGCTCGGGACTGGTCTACTACAATGAGCAGTTCTTC.

About this clonotype: One end of the junction fails to match germline, which may point to a read error. The CDR3 DNA reads TGTGCCAGCAGCTCGCCTGGGGACAGCCTATTCCAAGAGAGCCAGTACTTC. Its translation: CASSSPGDSLFQESQYF. This rearrangement joins TRBV7-9 to TRBJ2-5, with 7 bases lining up with TRBD1. The V gene's germline CDR1 is SEHNR and CDR2 FQNEAQ (reference sequence). CDR3 size: 17 residues.

Only a few counts were recorded for this clonotype. This chain links TRBV28 with TRBJ2-7; no clear D. The CDR3 length is 12 residues. The germline V gene has CDR1 MDHEN and CDR2 SYDVKM. V was pared by 6 bases and J by 5 bases, with 11 bases between. The CDR3 coding sequence is TGTGCCAGCAGCCCGCTGTTCCACGAGCAGTACTTC. It codes for CASSPLFHEQYF.

The chain joins TRBV6-5 to TRBJ2-5; TRBD1 or TRBD2 may be the D gene (6 bases each). This CDR3 has 15 residues. Trimming left V 5 bases short and J 5 bases short, with 18 bases between. Germline V CDR1 and CDR2: MNHEY, SVGAGI. The chain's CDR3 is CASSDRMGGRETQYF. The CDR3 DNA follows: TGTGCCAGCAGTGACCGGATGGGGGGCCGGGAGACCCAGTACTTC.

This clonotype has only one observation. Because the CDR3 is missing its conserved closing phenylalanine or tryptophan, this is likely a read error. J is TRBJ2-1 and V is TRBV28, with D possibly matching TRBD2 (6 bases). Trimming removed 7 bases at V and 4 bases at J, with 26 bases between. From germline, CDR1 is MDHEN and CDR2 SYDVKM. CDR3 length: 18 residues. In DNA, the CDR3 is TGTGCCAGCACGAAACACCCCCGGGGCGGGACGATTTACAATGAGCAGTTCCTC. Translating it yields CASTKHPRGGTIYNEQFL.

V is TRBV20-1 and J is TRBJ2-5, with TRBD1 matching 8 bases. Germline V lookup: CDR1 DFQATT, CDR2 SNEGSKA (reference sequence). The CDR3 is 14 residues long. V shed 3 bases, J shed 5 bases, and the junction held 8 bases outside the gene matches. CDR3: CSARIQGAFETQYF. In nucleotides, the CDR3 is TGCAGTGCTAGGATTCAGGGGGCGTTTGAGACCCAGTACTTC.

In regard to this clonotype: Just one base apart from a much larger clone, this may be a read error. The chain has TRBV4-1 and TRBJ1-1; D is possibly TRBD1 (6 bases). The CDR3 is 13 amino acids. V was cut by 3 bases and J by 4 bases, with 9 bases left in between. Germline-derived CDR1 and CDR2 are MGHRA and YSYEKL. The CDR3 here is CASSQGAGTEAFF. CDR3 sequence (DNA): TGCGCCAGCAGCCAGGGGGCAGGCACTGAAGCTTTCTTT.

The table lists this clonotype with many counts. The V and J genes are TRBV6-2 or TRBV6-3 and TRBJ2-3; the match to TRBD2 covers 9 bases. The germline V gene has CDR1 MNHEY and CDR2 SVGEGT. CDR3 length equals 17 residues. V gave up 6 bases and J gave up 0 bases; unmatched junction bases: 10. The CDR3 reads CASRNPPGLASTDTQYF. The CDR3 bases are TGTGCCAGCAGAAACCCACCGGGACTAGCTAGCACAGATACGCAGTATTTT.